The TCR beta chain under discussion was sequenced for a study of T cells after yellow fever vaccination. One entry per CDR3 protein results from TCRdb running MiXCR on the 5' RACE reads. The sample holds some 260,000 distinct CDR3 sequences, around 5.2% seen once. The sequence was obtained from a man aged 18 to 35 who received the YFV17D yellow fever vaccine. The specimen was CD4+ T cells sorted from PBMCs, collected on the day of the yellow fever booster vaccination.

The DNA of the CDR3 is TGTGCCAGCAGTGAACAGGGCCGAATTGCCGGGGAGCTGTTTTTT. It specifies CASSEQGRIAGELFF. This chain uses TRBV2 with TRBJ2-2, with D maybe TRBD1 (5 bases). V was shortened by 2 bases and J by 6 bases, with 13 bases between the two germline ends. The germline V gene has CDR1 SNHLY and CDR2 FYNNEI. The length of the CDR3 is 15 residues.